Listed here are 13 T cell receptor beta chains from one sample, sequenced in a study of blood T cell repertoires in COVID-19 (dated by TCRdb to the early 2020s). Receptor amplification or capture employed the immunoSEQ multiplex PCR assay. TCRdb provides this immuneACCESS table in a form limited to in-frame rearrangements. Some clones are lacking; in checked studies, under half of them reflect an unresolved V gene, and why the rest are absent is not known. Across this sample there are approximately 340,000 clones, with approximately 82% seen only once. Around 3% of the sample rests with the top ten. The sequenced material came from peripheral blood. These receptors came from a man aged 25 to 45 with active or convalescent COVID-19.

This chain connects TRBV4-3 to TRBJ1-1; D unresolved. The germline V gene encodes CDR1 LGHNA and CDR2 YSLEER. There are 16 residues in the CDR3. Deletions cut 0 bases from V and 1 base from J, with 12 bases between. CDR3 loop: CASSQDHNSPNTEAFF. CDR3 DNA sequence: TGCGCCAGCAGCCAAGATCACAACAGCCCGAACACTGAAGCTTTCTTT.

The chain carries TRBV6-6 and TRBJ2-3; D gene uncertain. V was trimmed by 5 bases and J by 2 bases, leaving 14 bases between them. This CDR3 contains 15 residues. Germline values: CDR1 MNHNY, CDR2 SVGAGI (reference sequence). DNA for the CDR3: TGTGCCAGCAGTACCCGAGGAGCTTACACAGATACGCAGTATTTT. As protein: CASSTRGAYTDTQYF.

This chain connects TRBV29-1 to TRBJ2-1; 7 bases agree with TRBD2. Germline values: CDR1 SQVTM, CDR2 ANQGSEA. There are 15 residues in the CDR3. The trim removed 8 bases at V and 7 bases at J, leaving 17 bases unmatched. CDR3 loop: CSTRVAGIEVNEQFF. The CDR3 bases are TGCAGCACAAGGGTAGCGGGCATTGAGGTAAATGAGCAGTTCTTC.

This chain links TRBV9 with TRBJ2-2; unclear D gene. V lost 0 bases to trimming and J lost 1 base, with 7 bases between them. Per germline, CDR1 SGDLS and CDR2 YYNGEE. This CDR3 has 15 amino acids. DNA of the CDR3: TGTGCCAGCAGCGTAGATGGCGGGAACACCGGGGAGCTGTTTTTT. Translating it yields CASSVDGGNTGELFF.

The rearrangement uses TRBV5-5 and TRBJ1-1; 7 nucleotides match TRBD1. The CDR3 loop spans 13 amino acids. The V segment lost 4 bases and the J segment 5 bases; nucleotides outside the gene matches: 5. The germline V gene encodes CDR1 SGHKS and CDR2 YYEKEE (reference sequence). CDR3 sequence reads: CASSPHRGTEAFF. In DNA form, the CDR3 reads TGTGCCAGCAGCCCTCACAGGGGAACTGAAGCTTTCTTT.

The gene calls are TRBV6-6 and TRBJ2-1; TRBD1 is a possible D gene (6 bases). Germline assignment: CDR1 MNHNY and CDR2 SVGAGI (reference sequence). The CDR3 runs 11 residues. V lost 7 bases to trimming and J lost 6 bases, with 7 bases between them. The CDR3 nucleotides are TGTGCCAGCAAACAGGGCAATGAGCAGTTCTTC. It codes for CASKQGNEQFF.

This chain uses TRBV12-3 or TRBV12-4 with TRBJ1-1, with D tentatively TRBD1 (5 bases). This CDR3 region has 12 residues. V lost 8 bases to trimming and J lost 4 bases, with 11 bases between them. The chain's CDR3 is CASLGGGTEAFF. CDR3 nucleotides: TGTGCCAGCCTGGGGGGAGGCACTGAAGCTTTCTTT.

The rearrangement joins TRBV5-8 to TRBJ2-3, with D possibly TRBD2 on 7 matching bases. This CDR3 is 16 amino acids long. Germline V gene lookup returns CDR1 SGHTS and CDR2 YDEGEE. Trimming removed 5 bases from V and 4 bases from J, with 20 bases in between. The CDR3 sequence: CASSHLRGGVSDTQYF. Here the CDR3 DNA reads TGTGCCAGCAGTCACCTGAGGGGGGGGGTTTCAGATACGCAGTATTTT.

This chain joins TRBV5-6 and TRBJ2-7; 8 bases agree with TRBD1. Germline assignment: CDR1 SGHDT and CDR2 YYEEEE. The CDR3 contains 13 residues. The V segment lost 4 bases and the J segment 6 bases; nucleotides outside the gene matches: 6. CDR3 sequence: CASSAWTGPEQYF. CDR3 in DNA: TGTGCCAGCAGCGCATGGACAGGGCCCGAGCAGTACTTC.

The chain links TRBV19 to TRBJ2-1; 11 nucleotides line up with TRBD2. CDR1 and CDR2 from the germline V gene are LNHDA and SQIVND (reference sequence). The CDR3 sequence is 16 residues long. The ends lost 4 bases at V and 8 bases at J; junction bases unmatched: 10. Written as DNA, the CDR3 is TGTGCCAGTAGTAGAGATAGCGGGAGGGCCATGGATGAGCAGTTCTTC. It translates to CASSRDSGRAMDEQFF.

The chain has TRBV6-6 and TRBJ1-5; tentatively, D is TRBD1 (5 bases). Looked up from germline, CDR1 is MNHNY and CDR2 is SVGAGI (reference sequence). The CDR3 has 14 amino acids. V was clipped by 6 bases and J by 3 bases, with 12 bases between them. CDR3 residues: CASSPTGNNQPQHF. The CDR3 bases are TGTGCCAGCAGCCCCACAGGAAACAATCAGCCCCAGCATTTT.

This chain connects TRBV7-2 to TRBJ1-1; 8 nucleotides line up with TRBD1. The germline CDR1 and CDR2 sequences are SGHTA and FQGNSA. The CDR3 has 17 amino acids. J gave up 1 base and V 6 bases, and 13 bases lay outside the gene matches. The CDR3 is CASSSFPRGRGNTEAFF. The CDR3 bases are TGTGCCAGCAGTTCTTTCCCCAGGGGGCGCGGGAACACTGAAGCTTTCTTT.

The J gene is TRBJ2-5, the V gene TRBV4-1; 7 bases are a match to TRBD1. The V gene end was trimmed by 6 bases and the J gene end by 7 bases; junction bases not matched to a gene: 17. CDR1 and CDR2 from the germline V gene are MGHRA and YSYEKL. The CDR3 covers 16 residues. The CDR3 reads CASRSIRGQAPGTQYF. Here the CDR3 DNA reads TGCGCCAGCAGATCTATCCGAGGACAGGCCCCAGGGACCCAGTACTTC.